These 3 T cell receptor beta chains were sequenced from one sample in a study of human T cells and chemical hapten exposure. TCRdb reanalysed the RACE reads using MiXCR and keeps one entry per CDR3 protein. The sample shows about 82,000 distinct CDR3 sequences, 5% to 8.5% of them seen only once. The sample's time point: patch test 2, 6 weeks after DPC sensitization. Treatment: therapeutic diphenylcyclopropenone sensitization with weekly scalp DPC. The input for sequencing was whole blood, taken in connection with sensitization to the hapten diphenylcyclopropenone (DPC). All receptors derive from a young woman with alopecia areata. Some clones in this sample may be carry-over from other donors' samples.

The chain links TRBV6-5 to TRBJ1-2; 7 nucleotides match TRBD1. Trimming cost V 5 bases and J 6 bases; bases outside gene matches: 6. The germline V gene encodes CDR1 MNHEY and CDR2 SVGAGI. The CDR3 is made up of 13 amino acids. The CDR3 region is CASSQGGLNGYTF. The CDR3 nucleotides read TGTGCCAGCAGTCAAGGGGGCTTAAATGGCTACACCTTC.

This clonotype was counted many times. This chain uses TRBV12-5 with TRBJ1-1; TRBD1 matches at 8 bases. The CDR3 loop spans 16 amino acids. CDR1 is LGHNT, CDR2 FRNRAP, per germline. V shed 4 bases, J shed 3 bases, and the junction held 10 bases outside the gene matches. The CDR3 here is CASGWSTGGRDTEAFF. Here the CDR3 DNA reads TGTGCTAGTGGTTGGAGCACAGGGGGAAGGGACACTGAAGCTTTCTTT.

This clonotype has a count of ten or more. The CDR3 loop is CASSILGWYQPQHF. CDR3 nucleotides: TGTGCCAGTAGTATCCTAGGTTGGTATCAGCCCCAGCATTTT. The chain uses TRBV19 and TRBJ1-5, with D uncertain. The ends were cut back, 3 bases at V and 5 bases at J, with 11 bases in the middle. The CDR3 length is 14 residues. From germline, CDR1 is LNHDA and CDR2 SQIVND (reference sequence).